Included here is one TCR beta chain sequence, with context. Using its own MiXCR run on the reads, TCRdb lists one record per CDR3 protein. The profile shows some 390,000 distinct CDR3 sequences, about a sixth of them singletons. The CDR3 loop spans 13 amino acids. Germline V gene sequence: CDR1 LNHDA, CDR2 SQIVND (reference sequence). V was clipped by 6 bases and J by 5 bases, with 11 bases between them. The entry originates in a study of T cell repertoires in cytomegalovirus infection. This TCR was recovered from a human donor in good health (CMV status not recorded). Some clones in this sample may be carry-over from other donors' samples. The J gene is TRBJ2-1, the V gene TRBV19; tentative D call: TRBD1 (5 bases). The sequencing sample was made of PBMCs. CDR3 nucleotide sequence: TGTGCCAGTAGGTTGACAGTAAACAATGAGCAGTTCTTC. Its translation: CASRLTVNNEQFF.